The rows below give T cell receptor beta chains drawn from one sample of a study of blood T cell repertoires in COVID-19. Profiled with immunoSEQ multiplex PCR; TCRdb holds only in-frame clones, not every one. This table has hundreds of thousands of clones, roughly 90% appearing once. Sample: PBMCs or T cells enriched from blood (not recorded which). The receptor source for this set is a woman aged 45-59 years who had recovered from COVID-19. CDR3s leave out the opening cysteine and the closing phenylalanine or tryptophan. D genes are given only for firm matches.

v_call,j_call,d_call,cdr3_aa
TRBV7-9,TRBJ2-6,TRBD1,ASTSRTGAMAGANVLT
TRBV7-3,TRBJ1-6,TRBD1,ASSLGTDNSPLH
TRBV12-3/TRBV12-4,TRBJ2-7,TRBD1,ASGGQWSSEQY
TRBV18,TRBJ2-3,.,ASSPPGRSDTQY
TRBV2,TRBJ1-2,TRBD1,ASSNGQDPYYGYT
TRBV6-5,TRBJ1-4,.,ASRGRARDEKLF
TRBV16,TRBJ2-7,.,ASSQFLRRDEQY
TRBV30,TRBJ1-4,.,AWSPRTGKLF
TRBV2,TRBJ1-6,.,ASMERGSQTSPLH
TRBV18,TRBJ2-3,.,ASSLRQVSTDTQY
TRBV2,TRBJ1-1,.,ASRAQGLVDTEAF
TRBV5-5,TRBJ1-5,.,ASSLIDQPQH
TRBV10-3,TRBJ1-1,.,AISELAAESEAF
TRBV7-8,TRBJ2-5,.,ASSLGRQQETQY
TRBV30,TRBJ1-1,.,AWSSGGTEAF
TRBV28,TRBJ1-2,TRBD1,ASSVLGNRDRRNYGYT
TRBV9,TRBJ2-3,.,ASSVGGYTDTQY
TRBV6-2/TRBV6-3,TRBJ2-3,.,ASSPRTGIRSASTDTQY
TRBV27,TRBJ2-3,TRBD2,ASSSRLAGVTDTQY
TRBV5-6,TRBJ2-7,TRBD2,ASSQLAGGDEQY
TRBV14,TRBJ2-1,TRBD2,ASSQGLAGGSVKQF
TRBV2,TRBJ2-3,.,ASPPEDSTDTQY
TRBV9,TRBJ2-2,TRBD2,ASSVGGLAGEDTGELF
TRBV30,TRBJ1-3,.,AWSGSNSGNTIY
TRBV6-2/TRBV6-3,TRBJ2-2,.,ASSYQNTGELF
TRBV30,TRBJ2-3,.,AWSLTGTDTQY